This TCR beta chain was found in a study of shared clonotypes between healthy human individuals. The wider study: A few men and two women, aged 18 to 49, were donors. Donors had three CD4 naive, three CD4 memory, two CD8 naive and one CD8 memory plate apiece.

Repertoires were generated with immunoSEQ multiplex PCR, while TCRdb's copy carries only in-frame clones and drops some. The repertoire has 2 million to 2.5 million clones, 80% to 95% of them found once; the top ten carry roughly 0.36%. Germline assignment: CDR1 ENHRY and CDR2 SYGVKD. There are 17 residues in the CDR3. With 7 bases clipped from V and 7 bases from J, the junction kept 20 bases outside the gene matches. This receptor was taken from a man between 18 and 29 years old in good health. Some clones in this sample may be carry-over from other donors' samples. The sample comprised naive CD4+ T cells from PBMCs. This sample's subset: CD45RA+ positively selected. The chain couples TRBV10-3 to TRBJ2-7, with 9 nucleotides matching TRBD1. In DNA form, the CDR3 reads TGTGCCATCACCACTACAAACAGGGGACAGGGTAAGCTAGAGCAGTACTTC. It codes for CAITTTNRGQGKLEQYF.